These T cell receptor beta chains were read from a single sample in a study of blood T cell repertoires in COVID-19. This table comes from immunoSEQ multiplex PCR, and its TCRdb copy is limited to in-frame clones, with some not included. The sample comprises under 300,000 clones, around 87% of which are singletons, and under 9% rests with the top ten. Sample: peripheral blood. These receptors all come from a woman aged 65 to 85 with active or convalescent COVID-19. CDR3s leave out the opening cysteine and the closing phenylalanine or tryptophan.

V gene	J gene	CDR3 protein
TRBV28	TRBJ1-2	ASSPLRVSYT
TRBV7-2	TRBJ1-1	ASSLEGEKAF
TRBV7-9	TRBJ2-7	ASSLGGGERREQY
TRBV7-2	TRBJ1-2	ASSLDGNGYT
TRBV27	TRBJ1-2	ASTESVGGYGYT
TRBV19	TRBJ2-7	ASSLSRLYEQY
TRBV19	TRBJ1-1	ASSQDGRVGAF
TRBV11-2	TRBJ1-4	ASSLGAGFGEKLF
TRBV5-5	TRBJ1-6	ASSFRPGGNSPLH
TRBV7-3	TRBJ1-2	ASSLAPTGGGYT
TRBV5-1	TRBJ1-6	ASSSSGTGQSPLH
TRBV7-9	TRBJ2-3	ASSLGRAGGVSDTQY
TRBV27	TRBJ1-2	ASSLYKSPHGYT
TRBV4-2	TRBJ1-6	ASSQAQGVIPLH
TRBV7-2	TRBJ2-3	ASSPSGGGTDTQY
TRBV11-3	TRBJ2-7	ASSPGTGGYEQY
TRBV4-3	TRBJ1-2	ASSQASGRAQYT
TRBV7-2	TRBJ1-5	ASSLGPDNQPQH
TRBV6-5	TRBJ2-7	ASSPEWGGYEQY
TRBV5-6	TRBJ1-1	ASRPAKWQGAF
TRBV4-3	TRBJ2-7	ASSQDGAGNEQY
TRBV11-2	TRBJ1-5	ASSGEGGQPQH
TRBV3-1/TRBV3-2	TRBJ1-1	ASSHAPDRAGTEAF
TRBV7-8	TRBJ2-5	ASSSGYLGTDQETQY
TRBV6-2/TRBV6-3	TRBJ1-2	ASSYRGLGGYT
TRBV11-2	TRBJ2-7	ASSPPGTGSRL
TRBV7-9	TRBJ2-7	ASSYIGRQGGYEQY
TRBV13	TRBJ1-6	ASTRSPLNSPLH
TRBV7-8	TRBJ1-1	ASSLIGTVEAF
TRBV20-1	TRBJ2-1	SASAYNEQF
TRBV6-1	TRBJ2-1	ASSDSGSSYNEQF
TRBV11-3	TRBJ1-1	ASSSGRNTEAF
TRBV27	TRBJ2-5	ASSFLGGGQETQY
TRBV5-1	TRBJ2-7	ASSLELGQGLEQY
TRBV18	TRBJ1-4	ASSPRDRLEKLF
TRBV18	TRBJ1-2	ASSPRTGSGGYT
TRBV5-1	TRBJ2-5	ASSLPGTSGGPTQETQY
TRBV5-6	TRBJ2-7	ASSLFNVAYEQY
TRBV7-6	TRBJ2-3	ASSLATSGGTDTQY